This T cell receptor (beta chain) was identified in a study of OX40 agonist ivuxolimab in advanced cancers. About the research overall: The treatment was a fully human IgG2 OX40 agonist, ivuxolimab.

This clone turned up a few times. Its antigen remains unknown. Notes on the study in general: The specificity for antigen of the expanded peripheral T cells was not determined.

Method: immunoSEQ multiplex PCR; TCRdb's copy keeps in-frame clones and lacks some. The table has 60,000 to 95,000 clones, approximately 84% seen once; the top ten hold roughly a sixth. V lost 5 bases and J 2 bases, leaving 6 bases between the germline ends. Germline values: CDR1 MDHEN, CDR2 SYDVKM. This CDR3 has 12 amino acids. The material sequenced was CD4+ or CD8+ T cells sorted from blood, taken in a trial of the OX40 agonist ivuxolimab. This rearrangement joins TRBV28 to TRBJ1-2; unclear D gene. This TCR was recovered from an adult with an advanced solid tumor such as melanoma, head and neck, liver or kidney cancer. CDR3 residues: CASSNQNYGYTF. The CDR3 DNA follows: TGTGCCAGCAGTAATCAGAACTATGGCTACACCTTC.